These 21 T cell receptor beta chains were all obtained from the same sample, sequenced in a study of PD-L1 blockade in urothelial cancer. Only in-frame clones appear in the TCRdb table, and some are missing; sequencing was by immunoSEQ multiplex PCR. This sample carries about 87,000 clones, 70% to 90% of them seen once, and the ten largest clones take 0.85% to 1%. Time point here: pretreatment peripheral blood. This material consisted of PBMCs, taken around atezolizumab (anti-PD-L1) treatment. Every receptor here comes from an elderly woman with urothelial cancer.

The chain is built from TRBV6-1 and TRBJ2-2; D possibly corresponds to TRBD1 (5 bases). V shed 11 bases and J shed 6 bases, with 16 bases lying between them. The CDR3 is 13 residues long. Germline lookup yields CDR1 MNHNS and CDR2 SASEGT. The CDR3 loop reads CAGFRVWAGELFF. CDR3 bases: TGTGCCGGGTTCAGGGTATGGGCCGGGGAGCTGTTTTTT.

The gene calls are TRBV28 and TRBJ1-1; D not certain. The CDR3 contains 12 residues. The V end was cut by 7 bases, the J end by 5 bases, with 11 bases between. Per germline, CDR1 MDHEN and CDR2 SYDVKM. CDR3 residues: CASNGGLTEAFF. The CDR3 DNA reads as TGTGCCAGCAATGGCGGCTTGACTGAAGCTTTCTTT.

The sample holds one count of this clone. The chain links TRBV18 to TRBJ1-2, with 7 positions matching TRBD1. The CDR3 covers 18 residues. J lost 0 bases, V lost 6 bases, and 16 bases had no gene match. CDR1 and CDR2 (germline): KGHSH, LQKENI. The CDR3: CASSPADRVRGPNYGYTF. The DNA for the CDR3 is TGTGCCAGCTCCCCGGCCGACAGGGTAAGGGGGCCTAACTATGGCTACACCTTC.

V gene TRBV5-1 combines with J gene TRBJ2-5, with TRBD1 matching 7 bases. Germline V CDR1 and CDR2: SGHRS, YFSETQ. The CDR3 is 15 amino acids. V was clipped by 4 bases and J by 4 bases; unmatched bases: 10. DNA for the CDR3: TGCGCCAGCAGCCCCGGGACAGAGAGGGGAGAGACCCAGTACTTC. Translation: CASSPGTERGETQYF.

This clone was recorded at least ten times. V gene TRBV9 combines with J gene TRBJ1-2; D gene uncertain. Trimming shortened V by 2 bases and J by 5 bases, and 7 bases separated the two germline ends. The CDR3 is 12 amino acids. In germline, CDR1 is SGDLS, CDR2 YYNGEE. The CDR3 nucleotides are TGTGCCAGCAGCGTTTCAGGTTATGGCTACACCTTC. Translating it yields CASSVSGYGYTF.

The chain is built from TRBV10-2 and TRBJ2-1; D may be TRBD2 (6 bases). The CDR3 runs 13 residues. The germline V gene has CDR1 WSHSY and CDR2 SAAADI. V lost 6 bases and J 4 bases, leaving 10 bases between the germline ends. CDR3 loop: CASSRDSYNEQFF. The CDR3 bases are TGCGCCAGCAGCCGGGACTCTTACAATGAGCAGTTCTTC.

The V gene is TRBV10-3, the J gene TRBJ2-5, with 16 bases identical to TRBD2. The V gene end was trimmed by 6 bases and the J gene end by 2 bases; junction bases not matched to a gene: 15. The CDR3 consists of 20 residues. Germline V gives CDR1 ENHRY, CDR2 SYGVKD. The DNA for the CDR3 is TGTGCCATCAGCATTGGACCGGGACTAGCGGGAGGGAAGAGACAAGAGACCCAGTACTTC. Its protein is CAISIGPGLAGGKRQETQYF.

The chain combines TRBV19 with TRBJ2-5; TRBD1 matches 8 bases. From germline, CDR1 is LNHDA and CDR2 SQIVND (reference sequence). Unmatched junction bases numbered 10, after V lost 6 bases and J lost 7 bases. CDR3 length equals 14 residues. The CDR3 is CASSLGQAWGTQYF. CDR3 nucleotides: TGTGCCAGTAGCCTGGGACAGGCCTGGGGGACCCAGTACTTC.

The chain recombines TRBV19 with TRBJ1-1; D possibly corresponds to TRBD1 (6 bases). CDR3 length: 14 residues. CDR1 and CDR2 (germline): LNHDA, SQIVND (reference sequence). Trimming cost V 3 bases and J 5 bases, with 13 bases left between them. The CDR3 DNA reads TGTGCCAGTAGTATTTACCGGGGGGCTACTGAAGCTTTCTTT. As protein: CASSIYRGATEAFF.

This chain uses TRBV28 with TRBJ1-5; possibly TRBD1 for D (6 bases). Trimming stripped 6 bases from V and 4 bases from J, with 13 bases between. Looked up from germline, CDR1 is MDHEN and CDR2 is SYDVKM. This CDR3 has 14 residues. In DNA, the CDR3 is TGTGCCAGCAGGGGACACGGTGATAATCAGCCCCAGCATTTT. Translating gives CASRGHGDNQPQHF.

This sequence joins TRBV27 and TRBJ1-3, with 9 nucleotides matching TRBD1. With 4 bases clipped from V and 4 bases from J, the junction kept 14 bases outside the gene matches. The CDR3 has 18 amino acids. Germline-derived CDR1 and CDR2 are MNHEY and SMNVEV (reference sequence). In DNA, the CDR3 is TGTGCCAGCAGTTCCTGGACAGGGGCCGGGAGGGGCGGAAACACCATATATTTT. Translating it yields CASSSWTGAGRGGNTIYF.

The chain has TRBV29-1 and TRBJ2-2; 8 bases match TRBD2. V was clipped by 7 bases and J by 0 bases; unmatched bases: 4. The CDR3 is 14 residues long. CDR1 is SQVTM and CDR2 is ANQGSEA in the germline V gene. The CDR3 spells CSASGGANTGELFF. Written as DNA, the CDR3 is TGCAGCGCTTCGGGGGGGGCGAACACCGGGGAGCTGTTTTTT.

The sample holds a few counts of this clone. The chain employs TRBV28 and TRBJ2-1; maybe TRBD1 (6 bases). Between the trimmed V and J ends, which lost 3 bases and 4 bases, there was a span of 10 bases. This CDR3 is 14 amino acids long. Germline V gene sequence: CDR1 MDHEN, CDR2 SYDVKM. As DNA, the CDR3 is TGTGCCAGCAGTTTTTGGCAGGGGTACAATGAGCAGTTCTTC. It codes for CASSFWQGYNEQFF.

The chain joins TRBV11-2 to TRBJ1-4; D unresolved. The CDR3 totals 12 residues. Germline V CDR1 and CDR2: SGHAT, FQNNGV. With 1 base removed from V and 12 bases from J, the gap between germline ends came to 9 bases. The CDR3 coding sequence is TGTGCCAGCAGCTTAGCCTCCGGGGAACTGTTTTTT. Amino acid sequence: CASSLASGELFF.

This chain joins TRBV5-4 and TRBJ2-1; tentatively, D is TRBD2 (5 bases). The CDR3 totals 15 residues. Trimming removed 4 bases at V and 5 bases at J, with 16 bases between. Germline loops: CDR1 SGHNT, CDR2 YYREEE (reference sequence). The CDR3 DNA reads TGTGCCAGCAGCCCGACGCTCACGAGGGACAATGAGCAGTTCTTC. This encodes CASSPTLTRDNEQFF.

This clone was seen only once. V usage is TRBV5-4 and J usage is TRBJ2-2; TRBD2 matches at 10 bases. Germline-derived CDR1 and CDR2 are SGHNT and YYREEE (reference sequence). The V and J ends lost 0 bases and 7 bases, in that order; junction bases with no gene match: 6. This CDR3 has 16 amino acids. CDR3 residues: CASSLGLAGVGGELFF. CDR3 sequence (DNA): TGTGCCAGCAGCTTGGGGCTAGCGGGAGTAGGCGGGGAGCTGTTTTTT.

V gene TRBV30 combines with J gene TRBJ1-1; TRBD1 is a possible D gene (6 bases). This CDR3 contains 14 residues. The V gene lost 8 bases and the J gene lost 2 bases, with 18 bases spanning the gap. Germline V gene data show CDR1 as GTSNPN and CDR2 as SVGIG (reference sequence). CDR3: CAHNEQGVNTEAFF. As DNA, the CDR3 is TGTGCCCACAACGAACAGGGAGTAAACACTGAAGCTTTCTTT.

The chain joins TRBV2 to TRBJ2-7; 7 positions match TRBD1. The ends lost 3 bases at V and 6 bases at J; junction bases unmatched: 8. The germline V gene encodes CDR1 SNHLY and CDR2 FYNNEI. There are 14 residues in the CDR3. The CDR3 DNA is TGTGCCAGCAGTGAGACAGGGTATCTGGCCGAGCAGTACTTC. This encodes CASSETGYLAEQYF.

This chain links TRBV19 with TRBJ1-2, with D tentatively TRBD1 (6 bases). In germline, CDR1 is LNHDA, CDR2 SQIVND (reference sequence). The CDR3 totals 13 residues. The V end was cut by 5 bases, the J end by 4 bases, with 11 bases between. The CDR3 nucleotides are TGTGCCAGTAGTCAGCAGGGGCCCTATGGCTACACCTTC. The encoded protein is CASSQQGPYGYTF.

This clone was found once. This rearrangement joins TRBV4-2 to TRBJ2-7, with D perhaps TRBD2 (5 bases). The CDR3 sequence is 11 residues long. V was cut by 5 bases and J by 5 bases, with 7 bases left in between. Looked up from germline, CDR1 is LGHNA and CDR2 is YNFKEQ. CDR3 in DNA: TGTGCCAGCAGCACCGGGGACGAGCAGTACTTC. It specifies CASSTGDEQYF.

The V and J genes are TRBV5-4 and TRBJ1-2, with D possibly matching TRBD1 (5 bases). The V and J ends lost 7 bases and 2 bases respectively, with 15 bases between them. Germline V CDR1 and CDR2: SGHNT, YYREEE (reference sequence). This CDR3 spans 14 amino acids. CDR3: CASGGDGENYGYTF. CDR3 bases: TGTGCCAGCGGAGGGGACGGGGAGAACTATGGCTACACCTTC.